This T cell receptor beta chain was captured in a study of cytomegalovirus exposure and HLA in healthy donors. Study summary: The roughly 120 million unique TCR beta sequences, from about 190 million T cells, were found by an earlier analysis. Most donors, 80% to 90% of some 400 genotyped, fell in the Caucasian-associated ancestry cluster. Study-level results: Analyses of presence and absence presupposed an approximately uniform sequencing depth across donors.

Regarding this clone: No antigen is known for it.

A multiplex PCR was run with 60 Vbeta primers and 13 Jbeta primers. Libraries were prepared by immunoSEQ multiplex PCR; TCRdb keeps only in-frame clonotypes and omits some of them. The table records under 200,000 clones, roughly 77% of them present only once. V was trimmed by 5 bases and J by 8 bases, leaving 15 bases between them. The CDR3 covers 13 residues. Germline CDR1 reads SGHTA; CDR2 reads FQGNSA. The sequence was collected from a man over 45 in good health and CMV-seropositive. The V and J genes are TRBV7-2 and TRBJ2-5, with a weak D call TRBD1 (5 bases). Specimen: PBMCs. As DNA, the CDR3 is TGTGCCAGCAGCCCAGCAGGGTTTGATACCCAGTACTTC. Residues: CASSPAGFDTQYF.